This note documents a single TCR beta chain sequence. Its cognate antigen is unknown. Trimming cost V 0 bases and J 6 bases, with 11 bases left between them. The CDR3 runs 14 residues. CDR1 and CDR2 from the germline V gene are ENHRY and SYGVKD. Regions amplified from RNA transcripts were the TCR beta CDR3 regions. A first-round RT-PCR of the TCR CDR3 used the HTBI primer set. Each CDR3 protein is one row after TCRdb ran MiXCR on the multiplex PCR reads. Counted here are around 800,000 distinct CDR3 sequences, more than 30% occurring once; the ten biggest clones make up 8% to 9%. Diagnoses rested on clinical symptoms, serum thyroxine and TRAb, thyroid ultrasound and orbital computed tomography. This sample was taken from a study of T cells in Graves' hyperthyroidism and ophthalmopathy. Points from the study as a whole: Appearing also in blood were most of the thyroid clonotypes expanded above 0.001.

This chain links TRBV10-3 with TRBJ1-2, with unresolved D. This TCR was sampled from a man younger than 35 with Graves' hyperthyroidism. Material for sequencing was blood. The CDR3 DNA is TGTGCCATCAGTGAGTCACGCCAGCTGAATGGCTACACCTTC. Its translation: CAISESRQLNGYTF.